These 3 T cell receptor beta chains originate from one sample sequenced in a study of blood T cell repertoires in COVID-19. Method: immunoSEQ multiplex PCR; TCRdb's copy keeps in-frame clones and lacks some. The sample records 65,000 to 75,000 clones, approximately 87% being singletons. Sample: peripheral blood. Receptors were obtained from a man between 50 and 59 years old with active COVID-19.

V usage is TRBV7-3 and J usage is TRBJ2-5; TRBD1 matches at 10 bases. Germline V gene lookup returns CDR1 SGHTA and CDR2 FQGTGA. This CDR3 region has 14 residues. Germline trimming cut 5 bases from V and 7 bases from J; bases unmatched to any gene: 7. The CDR3 sequence: CASSQGQGYGTQYF. The CDR3 DNA reads as TGTGCCAGCAGCCAGGGACAGGGGTATGGGACCCAGTACTTC.

The chain links TRBV5-1 to TRBJ2-5; D unclear. Germline V lookup: CDR1 SGHRS, CDR2 YFSETQ. The CDR3 sequence is 11 residues long. Trimming took 4 bases from V and 2 from J, leaving 3 bases between them. The CDR3 loop reads CASSQQETQYF. The CDR3 region has the DNA TGCGCCAGCAGCCAGCAAGAGACCCAGTACTTC.

V is TRBV5-1 and J is TRBJ1-1, with D unclear. V shed 4 bases and J shed 5 bases, with 12 bases lying between them. CDR1 is SGHRS and CDR2 is YFSETQ in the germline V gene. CDR3 length: 13 amino acids. The CDR3 spells CASSRLGGTEAFF. CDR3 DNA: TGCGCCAGCAGCCGCCTCGGAGGGACTGAAGCTTTCTTT.